The rows below give T cell receptor beta chains drawn from one sample of a study of human T cells and chemical hapten exposure. MiXCR was run by TCRdb on the RACE reads, yielding one entry per CDR3 protein. In the table there are just over 350,000 distinct CDR3 sequences, more than 5% of which are singletons. Here the sequenced sample was whole blood, taken in connection with sensitization to the hapten diphenylcyclopropenone (DPC). The receptors were gathered from a woman aged 18 to 35 with alopecia areata. Some clones in this sample may be carry-over from other donors' samples. The CDR3 runs from the conserved cysteine through the conserved F or W. The D gene is left open where the match is weak. Expanded clones are given a class, and other clones once, few, many or no size at all.

j_gene	d_gene	abundance	v_gene	len	CDR3aa	CDR3nt
TRBJ2-7	.	.	TRBV18	14	CASSPLDSLYEQYF	TGTGCCAGCTCACCACTGGACAGCCTCTACGAGCAGTACTTC
TRBJ1-1	TRBD1	many	TRBV10-3	15	CAISEGQGGDTEAFF	TGTGCCATCAGTGAGGGACAGGGAGGGGACACTGAAGCTTTCTTT
TRBJ1-3	.	many	TRBV6-5	16	CASSYSVRASGNTIYF	TGTGCCAGCAGTTACTCGGTTAGGGCCTCTGGAAACACCATATATTTT
TRBJ2-7	.	many	TRBV21-1	15	CASSKTRTGSYEQYF	TGTGCCAGCAGCAAAACTAGGACAGGGTCCTACGAGCAGTACTTC
TRBJ2-7	.	.	TRBV20-1	14	CSAAPGVPGDEQYF	TGCAGTGCTGCCCCGGGGGTTCCCGGCGACGAGCAGTACTTC
TRBJ2-7	.	few	TRBV20-1	14	CSASFPGEGYEQYF	TGCAGTGCTAGTTTCCCGGGAGAGGGCTACGAGCAGTACTTC
TRBJ2-2	TRBD2	few	TRBV2	18	CASSEKLPGTSDTGELFF	TGTGCCAGCAGTGAGAAACTTCCCGGAACTAGCGACACCGGGGAGCTGTTTTTT
TRBJ2-2	.	.	TRBV20-1	14	CSAKGPGVTGELFF	TGCAGTGCCAAGGGACCTGGTGTCACCGGGGAGCTGTTTTTT
TRBJ2-1	TRBD2	many	TRBV10-3	13	CAISAGEILEQFF	TGTGCCATCAGCGCGGGGGAGATTCTTGAGCAGTTCTTC
TRBJ1-2	.	many	TRBV12-3/TRBV12-4	14	CASSLGTGFSGYTF	TGTGCCAGCAGTTTAGGCACAGGGTTTTCTGGCTACACCTTC
TRBJ2-6	.	.	TRBV18	18	CASSPQARRSPGANVLTF	TGTGCCAGCTCACCACAAGCACGGAGGTCCCCTGGGGCCAACGTCCTGACTTTC
TRBJ2-3	.	few	TRBV9	14	CASSPGLHPDTQYF	TGTGCCAGCAGCCCGGGACTGCATCCAGATACGCAGTATTTT
TRBJ2-3	TRBD1	.	TRBV6-2/TRBV6-3	14	CASSEGQGLDTQYF	TGTGCCAGCAGTGAGGGACAGGGGTTAGATACGCAGTATTTT
TRBJ1-5	.	few	TRBV18	15	CASSPNSDSNQPQHF	TGTGCCAGCTCACCAAACTCAGATAGCAATCAGCCCCAGCATTTT
TRBJ2-1	.	few	TRBV20-1	13	CSARVARGNEQFF	TGCAGTGCTAGAGTGGCGAGAGGGAATGAGCAGTTCTTC
TRBJ1-1	TRBD1	many	TRBV6-6	14	CASSSRTGGTEAFF	TGTGCCAGCAGTTCCCGGACAGGGGGCACTGAAGCTTTCTTT
TRBJ2-6	TRBD1	.	TRBV11-1	16	CASSLGRGKGANVLTF	TGTGCCAGCAGCTTAGGCAGGGGGAAAGGGGCCAACGTCCTGACTTTC
TRBJ1-1	TRBD1	many	TRBV5-1	16	CASSPGQEIFNTEAFF	TGCGCCAGCAGCCCAGGACAGGAGATTTTTAACACTGAAGCTTTCTTT
TRBJ1-2	.	many	TRBV20-1	12	CSAADGNYGYTF	TGCAGTGCTGCCGACGGGAACTATGGCTACACCTTC
TRBJ1-1	.	few	TRBV12-3/TRBV12-4	12	CASSFYREKAFF	TGTGCCAGCAGTTTTTACAGGGAGAAAGCTTTCTTT
TRBJ1-1	.	many	TRBV9	15	CASRYTEDGGTEAFF	TGTGCCAGCAGATATACTGAGGATGGAGGCACTGAAGCTTTCTTT
TRBJ2-3	TRBD2	once	TRBV20-1	16	CSAIRTSGGAADTQYF	TGCAGTGCTATTCGGACTAGCGGGGGGGCAGCAGATACGCAGTATTTT
TRBJ1-6	.	many	TRBV20-1	13	CSARPPLNSPLHF	TGCAGTGCTAGGCCCCCCCTAAATTCACCCCTCCACTTT
TRBJ1-1	.	many	TRBV29-1	13	CSVALTENTEAFF	TGCAGCGTGGCCTTGACAGAGAACACTGAAGCTTTCTTT
TRBJ2-1	.	.	TRBV9	17	CASSVGQGQGSYNEQFF	TGTGCCAGCAGCGTAGGGCAGGGGCAAGGTTCCTACAATGAGCAGTTCTTC
TRBJ2-7	TRBD2	few	TRBV6-5	13	CASSGTRSYEQYF	TGTGCCAGCAGTGGGACTAGAAGCTACGAGCAGTACTTC
TRBJ1-5	.	.	TRBV4-3	16	CASSPGGGTANQPQHF	TGCGCCAGCAGCCCAGGAGGCGGAACGGCCAATCAGCCCCAGCATTTT
TRBJ2-3	.	.	TRBV4-3	13	CASGLFIPDTQYF	TGCGCCAGCGGACTATTCATCCCAGATACGCAGTATTTT
TRBJ1-2	TRBD1	.	TRBV28	13	CASSVGTGVGYTF	TGTGCCAGCAGTGTAGGGACAGGGGTCGGCTACACCTTC
TRBJ2-3	.	.	TRBV5-1	13	CASSLGHQDTQYF	TGCGCCAGCAGCTTGGGCCATCAGGATACGCAGTATTTT
TRBJ1-1	TRBD1	many	TRBV4-3	15	CASSPFPGGMAEAFF	TGCGCCAGCAGCCCGTTCCCAGGGGGCATGGCTGAAGCTTTCTTT
TRBJ2-7	.	.	TRBV25-1	12	CASSVRTDEQYF	TGTGCCAGCAGTGTACGGACGGACGAGCAGTACTTC
TRBJ1-5	.	many	TRBV10-3	14	CASGDIYSNQPQHF	TGTGCCTCCGGGGACATTTATAGCAATCAGCCCCAGCATTTT
TRBJ1-6	.	few	TRBV10-3	18	CAISVVRDLSSYNSPLHF	TGTGCCATCAGTGTCGTCCGGGACCTTAGCTCCTATAATTCACCCCTCCACTTT
TRBJ2-2	.	.	TRBV18	15	CASSYGSDYTGELFF	TGTGCCAGCTCATATGGGTCTGACTACACCGGGGAGCTGTTTTTT
TRBJ2-3	TRBD2	.	TRBV6-5	16	CASRSGTSGFTDTQYF	TGTGCCAGCAGGTCCGGGACTAGCGGTTTCACAGATACGCAGTATTTT
TRBJ1-1	.	many	TRBV11-2	15	CASSLDQRVGTEAFF	TGTGCCAGCAGCTTAGATCAAAGGGTAGGAACTGAAGCTTTCTTT
TRBJ2-3	TRBD2	.	TRBV29-1	14	CSVGIAGNTDTQYF	TGCAGCGTGGGCATAGCGGGGAACACAGATACGCAGTATTTT
TRBJ1-6	.	many	TRBV7-2	14	CASSNGRTNSPLHF	TGTGCCAGCAGCAATGGACGGACCAATTCACCCCTCCACTTT
TRBJ2-2	.	few	TRBV10-3	17	CAISELAGVTNTGELFF	TGTGCCATCAGTGAGCTAGCAGGAGTTACGAACACCGGGGAGCTGTTTTTT
TRBJ2-1	TRBD2	few	TRBV5-1	17	CASSLVNIRGGQDEQFF	TGCGCCAGCAGCTTGGTTAATATACGGGGGGGTCAGGATGAGCAGTTCTTC
TRBJ2-7	.	many	TRBV28	14	CASSSAPLFYEQYF	TGTGCCAGCAGTTCCGCCCCGCTATTCTACGAGCAGTACTTC
TRBJ2-7	TRBD1	many	TRBV6-5	13	CASSRTGPYEQYF	TGTGCCAGCAGCCGGACAGGCCCCTACGAGCAGTACTTC
TRBJ2-3	.	few	TRBV9	13	CASSAQGTDTQYF	TGTGCCAGCAGCGCGCAGGGCACAGATACGCAGTATTTT
TRBJ2-2	TRBD2	many	TRBV6-2/TRBV6-3	15	CASKAAGGTRGELFF	TGTGCCAGCAAGGCGGCGGGGGGCACCCGCGGGGAGCTGTTTTTT
TRBJ2-3	TRBD1	many	TRBV25-1	16	CASGDSTGGAGDTQYF	TGTGCCAGCGGTGACTCTACAGGGGGCGCAGGCGATACGCAGTATTTT
TRBJ2-6	.	many	TRBV4-3	15	CASSRGETGANVLTF	TGCGCCAGCAGCAGGGGTGAGACTGGGGCCAACGTCCTGACTTTC
TRBJ2-3	.	few	TRBV5-5	16	CASSLDGTMGADTQYF	TGTGCCAGCAGCTTGGATGGCACAATGGGGGCAGATACGCAGTATTTT
TRBJ1-1	TRBD1	few	TRBV5-1	15	CASSNSGTGYTEAFF	TGCGCCAGCAGCAACTCCGGGACAGGGTACACTGAAGCTTTCTTT
TRBJ1-6	TRBD1	.	TRBV25-1	16	CASSDSTGAYNSPLHF	TGTGCCAGCAGTGATTCCACAGGGGCCTATAATTCACCCCTCCACTTT
TRBJ2-3	.	few	TRBV2	13	CASSEGNADTQYF	TGTGCCAGCAGCGAGGGGAACGCAGATACGCAGTATTTT
TRBJ2-5	TRBD1	many	TRBV20-1	13	CSALDRVVETQYF	TGCAGTGCCTTGGACAGGGTCGTAGAGACCCAGTACTTC